This T cell receptor beta chain was captured by sequencing in a study of Graves' ophthalmopathy and Graves' hyperthyroidism. Study results and limitations: Ophthalmopathy progression predictions by the model showed about 72% specificity and 60% to 71% sensitivity.

RNA transcripts served as template for amplifying TCR beta CDR3 sequences. First-round RT-PCR with HTBI primers preceded a second-round multiplex PCR. In TCRdb, the multiplex PCR reads were re-called with MiXCR into one record per CDR3 protein. This table has approximately 500,000 distinct CDR3 sequences, approximately 15% appearing once. V shed 6 bases, J shed 0 bases, and the junction held 7 bases outside the gene matches. The germline V gene has CDR1 DFQATT and CDR2 SNEGSKA (reference sequence). This CDR3 has 14 residues. Moderate-to-severe activity, CAS ≥3, NOSPECS ≥4 and duration under 3 months were recorded for donors with ophthalmopathy. Serum thyroxine and TRAb, along with clinical symptoms, thyroid ultrasound and orbital computed tomography, were what diagnosis relied on. Comment on this clonotype: Its antigen is currently unknown.

The chain has TRBV20-1 and TRBJ1-1; 7 bases align to TRBD1. Sequences were obtained from blood. This TCR derives from a woman in her twenties or thirties with Graves' ophthalmopathy. CDR3: CSAIEDRLNTEAFF. The CDR3 DNA is TGCAGTGCCATCGAGGACAGGCTGAACACTGAAGCTTTCTTT.